The clone carrying this TCR beta chain was picked up one time. The antigen is undetermined. This sample stems from a study of T cell responses to AZD1222 COVID-19 vaccine. Study conclusions and caveats: Spike-specific TCR breadth and depth both grew after two AZD1222 doses.

The method was immunoSEQ multiplex PCR; TCRdb's version includes in-frame clones alone and lacks a portion of them. The data show over 60,000 clones, around 90% seen once. The CDR3 totals 15 residues. Trimming took off 0 bases at V and 2 bases at J, with 10 bases between the two ends. Germline V lookup: CDR1 LGHDT, CDR2 YNNKEL (reference sequence). The receptor's source is an adult in good health. The material was peripheral blood, obtained on day 0 of AZD1222 vaccination. J is TRBJ2-5 and V is TRBV3-1 (or the pseudogene TRBV3-2); D uncertain. CDR3 residues: CASSQDTMTQETQYF. CDR3 nucleotide sequence: TGTGCCAGCAGCCAAGATACAATGACTCAAGAGACCCAGTACTTC.